The next 9 T cell receptor beta chains were all read from a single sample in a study of blood T cell repertoires in COVID-19. Some clones are missing from TCRdb's copy, which holds only in-frame ones; the method was immunoSEQ multiplex PCR. The data hold around 100,000 clones, with 75% to 90% observed a single time. Sample: peripheral blood. All receptors come from a woman in her 70s with acute or convalescent COVID-19.

V and J are TRBV5-1 and TRBJ1-2; unclear D gene. Germline V lookup: CDR1 SGHRS, CDR2 YFSETQ. This CDR3 region has 13 residues. Deletions cut 3 bases from V and 4 bases from J, with 10 bases between. CDR3 region: CASSSGDGYGYTF. CDR3 in DNA: TGCGCCAGCAGCTCGGGTGACGGCTATGGCTACACCTTC.

This chain joins TRBV5-1 and TRBJ1-1; D is unclear. Trimming shortened V by 0 bases and J by 11 bases, and 17 bases separated the two germline ends. The CDR3 spans 14 residues. Germline CDR1 and CDR2: SGHRS and YFSETQ. CDR3 region: CASSLAEGPGKAFF. In nucleotides, the CDR3 is TGCGCCAGCAGCTTGGCTGAAGGGCCGGGGAAGGCTTTCTTT.

The CDR3 DNA reads as TGTGCCAGCAGCCTCGTAGCCTCTGGAAACACCATATATTTT. As protein: CASSLVASGNTIYF. The chain is built from TRBV5-6 and TRBJ1-3; D gene unclear. CDR3 size: 14 residues. Looked up from germline, CDR1 is SGHDT and CDR2 is YYEEEE. V lost 4 bases and J 0 bases, leaving 8 bases between the germline ends.

The rearrangement links TRBV7-9 to TRBJ1-1; perhaps TRBD1 as D (5 bases). The CDR3 is made up of 12 amino acids. Trimming took off 2 bases at V and 8 bases at J, with 9 bases between the two ends. Germline V gives CDR1 SEHNR, CDR2 FQNEAQ (reference sequence). The CDR3 DNA reads as TGTGCCAGCAGCTTAACGACAGCCGAAGCTTTCTTT. It yields the protein CASSLTTAEAFF. The full variable domain, rest sourced from reference TRBV7-9 and TRBJ1-1, is DTGVSQNPRHKITKRGQNVTFRCDPISEHNRLYWYRQTLGQGPEFLTYFQNEAQLEKSRLLSDRFSAERPKGSFSTLEIQRTEQGDSAMYLCASSLTTAEAFFGQGTRLTVV.

The chain recombines TRBV5-1 with TRBJ2-3; 7 positions match TRBD2. J gave up 3 bases and V 6 bases, and 4 bases lay outside the gene matches. This CDR3 is built from 13 residues. The germline V gene encodes CDR1 SGHRS and CDR2 YFSETQ. CDR3 bases: TGCGCCAGCAACCTCGGGGGGACAGATACGCAGTATTTT. This gives the protein CASNLGGTDTQYF.

The V gene is TRBV30, the J gene TRBJ1-5; D is ambiguous. This CDR3 is built from 16 residues. CDR1 is GTSNPN and CDR2 is SVGIG in the germline V gene (reference sequence). V shed 2 bases and J shed 3 bases, with 17 bases lying between them. The CDR3 is CAWSLPGKEINQPQHF. DNA of the CDR3: TGTGCCTGGAGTCTCCCCGGGAAAGAAATCAATCAGCCCCAGCATTTT.

In this sample, this clone turned up a few times. This sequence joins TRBV3-1 (or the pseudogene TRBV3-2) and TRBJ1-2; maybe TRBD1 (5 bases). Per the germline V gene, CDR1 is LGHDT and CDR2 is YNNKEL (reference sequence). Trimming took 1 base from V and 12 from J, leaving 15 bases between them. The CDR3 is 13 amino acids. The CDR3 nucleotides read TGTGCCAGCAGCCAAGGCAGGGCCCTAGCGAACACCTTC. Its translation is CASSQGRALANTF.

The CDR3 is CASSLVGRGTGELFF. The CDR3 DNA follows: TGCGCCAGCAGCTTGGTGGGTAGAGGGACCGGGGAGCTGTTTTTT. This chain joins TRBV5-1 and TRBJ2-2; tentative D call: TRBD2 (5 bases). The germline V gene encodes CDR1 SGHRS and CDR2 YFSETQ. V was pared by 0 bases and J by 5 bases, with 11 bases between. CDR3 length: 15 amino acids.

This chain joins TRBV19 and TRBJ2-1; 8 bases line up with TRBD1. Germline CDR1 LNHDA, CDR2 SQIVND (reference sequence). The J segment lost 2 bases and the V segment lost 6 bases, leaving 6 bases of the junction unmatched. CDR3 length equals 15 residues. This chain's CDR3 is CASSRLGQAYNEQFF. The CDR3 region has the DNA TGTGCCAGTAGCAGACTGGGACAGGCCTACAATGAGCAGTTCTTC.